This TCR beta chain was identified during a study of cytomegalovirus exposure and HLA in healthy donors. Overall study results and limits: TRBV6-2, TRBV6-3 and some other V segments were excluded as indistinguishable.

V was shortened by 5 bases and J by 0 bases, with 7 bases between the two germline ends. This CDR3 comprises 13 residues. CDR1 LNHDA and CDR2 SQIVND come from the germline V gene (reference sequence). Amplification used 60 Vbeta primers and 13 Jbeta primers. Sequencing was performed with immunoSEQ multiplex PCR; in TCRdb, only in-frame clones are kept and a portion is missing. In total, the table holds just under 90,000 clones. As to this clone: The antigen remains unidentified.

The rearrangement links TRBV19 to TRBJ1-2, with unresolved D. This clonotype originated in a girl aged 5-17 years in good health and CMV-seropositive. The material sequenced was PBMCs. The CDR3 sequence: CASSYDTNYGYTF. As DNA, the CDR3 is TGTGCCAGTAGTTACGACACTAACTATGGCTACACCTTC.